One sample yielded the 12 T cell receptor beta chains listed below, sequenced in a study of a mutant IDH1 vaccine in newly diagnosed glioma. No cognate antigen is known for these TCRs. Time point given: week 5, during vaccination. A single vaccine dose contained 300 ug of mutant IDH1 20-mer peptide, and topical imiquimod was used with it. This table comes from immunoSEQ multiplex PCR, and its TCRdb copy is limited to in-frame clones, with some not included. The sample holds 38,000 or so clones, about nine tenths seen once. The sample here was PBMCs, taken from a glioma patient whose treatment included an IDH1 peptide vaccine. Receptors originate from a man aged 50 to 59 with glioma.

The V gene is TRBV7-6, the J gene TRBJ2-3; 12 nucleotides agree with TRBD2. This CDR3 comprises 19 residues. Germline lookup yields CDR1 SGHVS and CDR2 FNYEAQ. V shed 1 base and J 5 bases; nucleotides not matched to a gene: 13. CDR3 in DNA: TGTGCCAGCAGCTTAGTCCCTAGCGGGAGGGCCTGGGTAGGAGATACGCAGTATTTT. Its protein is CASSLVPSGRAWVGDTQYF. Supplemented by reference TRBV7-6 and TRBJ2-3, the full variable domain reads GAGVSQSPRYKVTKRGQDVALRCDPISGHVSLYWYRQALGQGPEFLTYFNYEAQQDKSGLPNDRFSAERPEGSISTLTIQRTEQRDSAMYRCASSLVPSGRAWVGDTQYFGPGTRLTVL.

The chain is built from TRBV29-1 and TRBJ2-2; D perhaps matches TRBD1 (5 bases). This CDR3 has 12 amino acids. Trimming pared 5 bases from V and 6 bases from J, leaving 10 bases between. The germline V gene has CDR1 SQVTM and CDR2 ANQGSEA. CDR3 sequence (DNA): TGCAGCGTTCTCCCCAGGGCCGGGGAGCTGTTTTTT. Amino acids: CSVLPRAGELFF.

This chain joins TRBV5-6 and TRBJ2-7; maybe TRBD2 (6 bases). V was shortened by 2 bases and J by 1 base, with 10 bases between the two germline ends. This CDR3 region has 14 residues. Looked up from germline, CDR1 is SGHDT and CDR2 is YYEEEE. CDR3 sequence: CASSFRAGSYEQYF. As DNA, the CDR3 is TGTGCCAGCAGCTTTAGGGCGGGGTCCTACGAGCAGTACTTC.

The rearrangement uses TRBV25-1 and TRBJ2-1, with TRBD2 matching 8 bases. Germline-derived CDR1 and CDR2 are MGHDK and SYGVNS. This CDR3 is built from 16 residues. The ends lost 1 base at V and 2 bases at J; junction bases unmatched: 4. The CDR3 here is CASSELRGDTYNEQFF. As DNA, the CDR3 is TGTGCCAGCAGTGAATTGCGGGGGGATACCTACAATGAGCAGTTCTTC. Full variable domain (rest looked up from reference TRBV25-1 and TRBJ2-1): EADIYQTPRYLVIGTGKKITLECSQTMGHDKMYWYQQDPGMELHLIHYSYGVNSTEKGDLSSESTVSRIRTEHFPLTLESARPSHTSQYLCASSELRGDTYNEQFFGPGTRLTVL.

CDR3 nucleotides: TGTGCCAGCAGCTTAGCGCTTCGGGTCAATGAGCAGTTCTTC. Translating gives CASSLALRVNEQFF. The V gene is TRBV7-2, the J gene TRBJ2-1; D not certain. CDR3 length: 14 amino acids. Trimming shortened V by 0 bases and J by 6 bases, and 9 bases separated the two germline ends. Germline CDR1 reads SGHTA; CDR2 reads FQGNSA.

The chain joins TRBV19 to TRBJ1-1, with TRBD1 identical over 7 bases. The CDR3 sequence is 16 residues long. CDR1 is LNHDA and CDR2 is SQIVND in the germline V gene (reference sequence). J lost 5 bases, V lost 4 bases, and 13 bases had no gene match. For the CDR3, the DNA is TGTGCCAGTAGTACCCGGCCAGACAGGGTAGGGACTGAAGCTTTCTTT. Protein product: CASSTRPDRVGTEAFF.

V gene TRBV25-1 combines with J gene TRBJ2-3, with TRBD1 identical over 10 bases. Germline V gene lookup returns CDR1 MGHDK and CDR2 SYGVNS. The CDR3 covers 16 residues. Trimming cost V 4 bases and J 1 base; bases outside gene matches: 5. CDR3 protein: CASSGWTGGGTDTQYF. Written as DNA, the CDR3 is TGTGCCAGCAGTGGGTGGACAGGGGGGGGCACAGATACGCAGTATTTT.

This chain connects TRBV7-8 to TRBJ2-5; a possible D gene is TRBD1 (6 bases). V gave up 4 bases and J gave up 1 base, with 13 bases separating them. The CDR3 covers 15 residues. Germline V gene sequence: CDR1 SGHVS, CDR2 FQNEAQ. The DNA of the CDR3 is TGTGCCAGCAGCTCCCAGGGGACGCCCCAAGAGACCCAGTACTTC. Translated: CASSSQGTPQETQYF.

This chain uses TRBV7-2 with TRBJ1-2, with D uncertain. The ends were cut back, 8 bases at V and 4 bases at J, with 20 bases in the middle. Germline V gene lookup returns CDR1 SGHTA and CDR2 FQGNSA. CDR3 length: 15 residues. CDR3 residues: CASGDPARHGYGYTF. DNA of the CDR3: TGTGCCAGCGGAGATCCGGCCCGTCACGGCTATGGCTACACCTTC. Looking up the rest from reference TRBV7-2 and TRBJ1-2 gives the full variable domain: GAGVSQSPSNKVTEKGKDVELRCDPISGHTALYWYRQSLGQGLEFLIYFQGNSAPDKSGLPSDRFSAERTGGSVSTLTIQRTQQEDSAVYLCASGDPARHGYGYTFGSGTRLTVV.

V usage is TRBV29-1 and J usage is TRBJ2-2; D call uncertain. The ends were cut back, 7 bases at V and 3 bases at J, with 6 bases in the middle. Per germline, CDR1 SQVTM and CDR2 ANQGSEA. This CDR3 is 11 amino acids long. The CDR3 DNA follows: TGCAGCGCCACCCACACCGGGGAGCTGTTTTTT. It is translated as CSATHTGELFF.

V usage is TRBV5-1 and J usage is TRBJ2-1; D unclear. This CDR3 region has 13 residues. V gave up 1 base and J gave up 5 bases, with 7 bases separating them. CDR1 is SGHRS, CDR2 YFSETQ, per germline. The CDR3 sequence is CASSLITHNEQFF. Here the CDR3 DNA reads TGCGCCAGCAGCTTGATTACTCACAATGAGCAGTTCTTC.

V usage is TRBV4-1 and J usage is TRBJ1-2; D unclear. The V end lost 0 bases, the J end lost 4 bases, and 9 bases lay between the germline ends. The CDR3 has 14 amino acids. Germline CDR1 MGHRA, CDR2 YSYEKL. The CDR3 loop reads CASSQDRKGYGYTF. As DNA, the CDR3 is TGCGCCAGCAGCCAAGATCGGAAGGGCTATGGCTACACCTTC.